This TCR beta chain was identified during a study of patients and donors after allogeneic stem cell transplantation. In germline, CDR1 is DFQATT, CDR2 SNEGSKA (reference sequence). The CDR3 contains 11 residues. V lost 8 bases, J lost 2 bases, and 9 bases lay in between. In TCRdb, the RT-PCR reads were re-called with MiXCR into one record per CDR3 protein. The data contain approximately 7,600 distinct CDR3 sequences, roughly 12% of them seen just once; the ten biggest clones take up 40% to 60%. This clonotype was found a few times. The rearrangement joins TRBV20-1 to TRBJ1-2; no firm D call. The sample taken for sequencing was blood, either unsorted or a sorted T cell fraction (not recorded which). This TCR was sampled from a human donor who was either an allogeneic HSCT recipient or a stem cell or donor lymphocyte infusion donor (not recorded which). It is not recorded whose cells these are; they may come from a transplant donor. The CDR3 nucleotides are TGCAGTACAAGGGAGAACTATGGCTACACCTTC. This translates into CSTRENYGYTF.